This record covers a single T cell receptor beta chain. Its antigen is currently unknown. Several immunoSEQ plates held equal portions of the genomic DNA taken from each subset. Profiling relied on immunoSEQ multiplex PCR, and the TCRdb table lists in-frame clones only, not all of them. The sample records about 2.2 million clones, about 93% being singletons. CD45RO-negative cells were positively selected for CCR7, leaving out terminally differentiated effector memory CD45RA+ cells. V was clipped by 4 bases and J by 8 bases, with 17 bases between them. The CDR3 covers 15 residues. CDR1 and CDR2 (germline): MGHRA, YSYEKL. The entry originates in a study of shared clonotypes between healthy human individuals. Study conclusions and caveats: Larger estimated richness was generally recorded for naive subsets relative to memory subsets. Sequencing depth was predicted to influence how clonotypes are shared among donors.

Input material: naive CD8+ T cells from PBMCs. The receptor was derived from a man in his late teens or twenties in good health. Some clones in this sample may be carry-over from other donors' samples. The chain carries TRBV4-1 and TRBJ1-4; D uncertain. This CDR3 reads CASSPRVPQGEKLFF. The CDR3 coding sequence is TGCGCCAGCAGCCCCCGAGTGCCTCAAGGGGAAAAACTGTTTTTT.